Each of the 5 T cell receptor beta chains below was sequenced from the same sample in a study of blood T cell repertoires in COVID-19. Method: immunoSEQ multiplex PCR; TCRdb's copy keeps in-frame clones and lacks some. The data show about 390,000 clones, about 87% seen once. Input material: PBMCs or T cells enriched from blood (not recorded which). These receptors were obtained from a woman between 45 and 65 years old who had recovered from COVID-19.

This clone was counted only a few times. The chain combines TRBV19 with TRBJ1-1; TRBD1 agrees at 9 bases. The CDR3 extends over 18 amino acids. J was trimmed by 2 bases and V by 5 bases; bases with no gene match: 15. Germline loops: CDR1 LNHDA, CDR2 SQIVND (reference sequence). The CDR3 nucleotides are TGTGCCAGTAGTGGACAGGGGAGGATTTTGGGTGGAAACACTGAAGCTTTCTTT. The encoded protein is CASSGQGRILGGNTEAFF.

The chain combines TRBV6-6 with TRBJ1-5, with TRBD1 matching 7 bases. V dropped 5 bases and J dropped 3; count of bases not matched to a gene: 10. CDR1 and CDR2 (germline): MNHNY, SVGAGI (reference sequence). The CDR3 sequence is 16 residues long. This CDR3 is CASSRRTGGANQPQHF. In nucleotides, the CDR3 is TGTGCCAGCAGTCGACGGACAGGTGGGGCCAATCAGCCCCAGCATTTT.

The V call is TRBV28, the J call TRBJ2-3; the match to TRBD2 covers 8 bases. V lost 7 bases, J lost 6 bases, and 3 bases stayed unmatched. The germline CDR1 and CDR2 sequences are MDHEN and SYDVKM. This CDR3 has 12 amino acids. The CDR3 nucleotides are TGTGCCAGCACCGTAGCGGGGGATACGCAGTATTTT. It is translated as CASTVAGDTQYF.

The chain is built from TRBV9 and TRBJ1-3, with TRBD1 identical over 8 bases. Germline values: CDR1 SGDLS, CDR2 YYNGEE. The CDR3 sequence is 17 residues long. J gave up 0 bases and V 3 bases, and 8 bases lay outside the gene matches. CDR3 protein: CASSDRDRPYSGNTIYF. The CDR3 DNA is TGTGCCAGCAGCGACAGGGACAGGCCGTACTCTGGAAACACCATATATTTT.

The chain links TRBV30 to TRBJ2-7, with D tentatively TRBD1 (6 bases). The V end was cut by 5 bases, the J end by 5 bases, with 19 bases between. Germline-derived CDR1 and CDR2 are GTSNPN and SVGIG (reference sequence). The CDR3 consists of 14 residues. Written as DNA, the CDR3 is TGTGCCTGGTCCCCCGGCAGGGGCAGGAACGAGCAGTACTTC. Encoded protein: CAWSPGRGRNEQYF. The entire variable domain, with the rest obtained from reference TRBV30 and TRBJ2-7, is as follows: SQTIHQWPATLVQPVGSPLSLECTVEGTSNPNLYWYRQAAGRGLQLLFYSVGIGQISSEVPQNLSASRPQDRQFILSSKKLLLSDSGFYLCAWSPGRGRNEQYFGPGTRLTVT.